A selection of T cell receptor beta chains follows, all from one sample in a study of CD8 T cells in Susac syndrome. TCRdb passed the immunoSEQ multiplex PCR reads through MiXCR, listing each CDR3 protein once. The table lists approximately 230,000 distinct CDR3 sequences, about 94% of them singletons. The sequenced sample was CD4+ T cells from PBMCs. The origin of the receptors is a human donor with multiple sclerosis. CDR3s leave out the opening cysteine and the closing phenylalanine or tryptophan. Fields, in order: V gene, CDR3 protein.

TRBV25-1 | ASSEPRGQETQY
TRBV29-1 | SVVGGRGGYNEQF
TRBV9 | ASSVGGDRGDEQY
TRBV7-2 | ASSPAGQSNEKLF
TRBV11-1 | ASSLTLAGDNEQF
TRBV20-1 | SARDLLGASTEAF
TRBV2 | ATTSGVAGELF
TRBV9 | ASSVRDSYNEQF
TRBV3-1 | ASSSETGVFYEQF
TRBV6-2/TRBV6-3 | ASRMDGPSGNTIY
TRBV27 | ASGGSSYNSPLH
TRBV12-5 | ASVQRVNTEAF
TRBV5-1 | ASSSAGVAGTNY
TRBV18 | ASSQGATDEKLF
TRBV13 | ASSPDTRNSPLH
TRBV24-1 | ATSQTGDSNQPQH
TRBV19 | ASSTTQVATQY
TRBV29-1 | SVELGGADTIY
TRBV29-1 | SVQGSPADTGELF
TRBV29-1 | SVGRGAGTEAF
TRBV29-1 | SVEDLEAGGRIETQY
TRBV12-3/TRBV12-4 | ASSFCGGAFCGELF
TRBV5-4 | ASSLQGISNEKLF
TRBV7-2 | AVGGWDTGELF
TRBV18 | ASSPKAAGTGELF
TRBV6-1 | ASTRNTEAF
TRBV20-1 | SAKPGQGKTGANVLT
TRBV29-1 | SVEGLSTDTQY
TRBV24-1 | ATAGSSYNEQF
TRBV6-2/TRBV6-3 | ASTSGSSGEAKNIQY
TRBV11-3 | ASSPFMRGSYNEQF
TRBV29-1 | SGGSDNQPQH
TRBV12-5 | ASGSIKGQGGETQY
TRBV18 | ASSRSYRDKMNTEAF
TRBV3-1 | ASSLGGAGGREQF
TRBV20-1 | SAGRSGGEQF
TRBV2 | ASSEPRDNSPLH
TRBV10-3 | AIRPSGLGGGYT
TRBV3-1 | ASSQIRDTLSGANVLT
TRBV20-1 | SAPRVGQETQY
TRBV4-1 | ASSQGRGRNNEQF
TRBV5-4 | ASSRAGGDTEAF
TRBV6-5 | ASSYGQSAFSGANVLT
TRBV5-1 | ASSLGQATYEQY